Listed below are T cell receptor beta chains from one sample, sequenced in a study of blood T cell repertoires in COVID-19. Only in-frame clones appear in the TCRdb table, and some are missing; sequencing was by immunoSEQ multiplex PCR. The sample records approximately 220,000 clones, more than 75% being singletons. The sample consisted of peripheral blood. The receptors here all came from a man over 45 with acute or convalescent COVID-19. CDR3s include the opening cysteine and the closing phenylalanine or tryptophan. The order of the fields is J gene, clone size, V gene, D gene, CDR3 DNA, CDR3 protein. D genes are given only for firm matches. Size is stated for part of the rows, as once, few or many counts, or as a class when the clone is expanded.

TRBJ1-1,-,TRBV10-3,-,TGTGCCATCAGTGAGCCTCCAGGGACTGAAGCTTTCTTT,CAISEPPGTEAFF
TRBJ1-2,few,TRBV2,TRBD1,TGTGCCAGCAGGACAGACAGGGGGAACTATGGCTACACCTTC,CASRTDRGNYGYTF
TRBJ2-5,-,TRBV10-3,TRBD2,TGTGCCAGCAAAGGACTAGCGGGGCCCCCGACACCCCAAGAGACCCAGTACTTC,CASKGLAGPPTPQETQYF
TRBJ1-4,-,TRBV6-2/TRBV6-3,-,TGTGCCAGCAGTTACTCGGGAGGGTTTGATGAAAAACTGTTTTTT,CASSYSGGFDEKLFF
TRBJ1-4,few,TRBV5-1,-,TGCGCCAGCAGCTTGGACCGCCCGGGGGGTTCTTCTGAAAAACTGTTTTTT,CASSLDRPGGSSEKLFF
TRBJ2-2,-,TRBV4-2,-,TGTGCCAGCAGCCAAGATCGAGGTCCCGGGGAGCTGTTTTTT,CASSQDRGPGELFF
TRBJ1-1,-,TRBV6-2/TRBV6-3,-,TGTGCCAGCAGTTATCGGACACTCCCCCCAAAGGCGAACACTGAAGCTTTCTTT,CASSYRTLPPKANTEAFF
TRBJ2-1,-,TRBV7-9,TRBD2,TGTGCCAGCAGCTTCCCACTAGCGGGGGGGCCTACCAATGAGCAGTTCTTC,CASSFPLAGGPTNEQFF
TRBJ1-4,-,TRBV5-1,-,TGCGCCAGCAGCACGCCGGGGACTAATGAAAAACTGTTTTTT,CASSTPGTNEKLFF
TRBJ2-6,once,TRBV19,TRBD1,TGTGCCAGTAGTATAAGGACAGGGGGCGTTGGGGCCAACGTCCTGACTTTC,CASSIRTGGVGANVLTF